The 18 T cell receptor beta chains given below trace back to one sample, sequenced in a study of radiation and T cells in renal cell carcinoma. Clones were read by immunoSEQ multiplex PCR, and TCRdb kept only the in-frame ones, dropping some. Among about 150,000 clones listed, less than 90% were seen once. As to time point: baseline pretreatment blood. The treatment: 15 Gy SBRT to primary tumor, nephrectomy 4 weeks later. The specimen was blood, collected from a patient whose treatment included radiotherapy and nephrectomy. Every receptor here comes from a woman in her 70s with renal cell carcinoma.

The chain joins TRBV9 to TRBJ2-1; perhaps TRBD2 as D (6 bases). CDR1 is SGDLS and CDR2 is YYNGEE in the germline V gene. The germline V and J ends were trimmed by 3 bases and 3 bases, with 13 bases remaining between them. This CDR3 region has 15 residues. CDR3 DNA sequence: TGTGCCAGCAGCGAACTAGCCCAGGACTACAATGAGCAGTTCTTC. This translates into CASSELAQDYNEQFF.

The CDR3 DNA is TGCGCCAGCAGCTTGGGAATCCAAGAGACCCAGTACTTC. Translating it yields CASSLGIQETQYF. This sequence joins TRBV5-1 and TRBJ2-5; D is unclear. V gave up 0 bases and J gave up 1 base, with 4 bases separating them. This CDR3 comprises 13 residues. Germline V gives CDR1 SGHRS, CDR2 YFSETQ.

V usage is TRBV5-6 and J usage is TRBJ2-7; TRBD1 might be the D (6 bases). Germline V gene sequence: CDR1 SGHDT, CDR2 YYEEEE. The CDR3 spans 14 residues. The V and J ends lost 1 base and 1 base respectively, with 9 bases between them. The DNA for the CDR3 is TGTGCCAGCAGCTTGACAGGGCGGTCCTACGAGCAGTACTTC. This encodes CASSLTGRSYEQYF.

V and J are TRBV7-8 and TRBJ2-7; D uncertain. This CDR3 comprises 13 residues. Germline V gene sequence: CDR1 SGHVS, CDR2 FQNEAQ. The V end was cut by 1 base, the J end by 2 bases, with 6 bases between. CDR3 nucleotides: TGTGCCAGCAGCTTAGTCTCCGCCTACGAGCAGTACTTC. Translating gives CASSLVSAYEQYF. Looking up the rest from reference TRBV7-8 and TRBJ2-7 gives the full variable domain: GAGVSQSPRYKVAKRGQDVALRCDPISGHVSLFWYQQALGQGPEFLTYFQNEAQLDKSGLPSDRFFAERPEGSVSTLKIQRTQQEDSAVYLCASSLVSAYEQYFGPGTRLTVT.

The chain combines TRBV19 with TRBJ2-7, with D tentatively TRBD1 or TRBD2 (5 bases each). Germline CDR1 is LNHDA and CDR2 is SQIVND (reference sequence). This CDR3 contains 15 residues. V dropped 3 bases and J dropped 2 bases, with 14 bases sitting between them. For the CDR3, the DNA is TGTGCCAGTAGTATTGACAGCGGCCCAACCTACGAGCAGTACTTC. It is translated as CASSIDSGPTYEQYF.

The chain couples TRBV14 to TRBJ2-7, with a possible D match to TRBD2 (6 bases). This CDR3 has 14 amino acids. Germline V gives CDR1 SGHDN, CDR2 FVKESK. V gave up 4 bases and J gave up 8 bases, with 18 bases separating them. The CDR3 DNA is TGTGCCAGCAGCCCGAGGACCGGGAGTATGAAGCAGTACTTC. It yields the protein CASSPRTGSMKQYF.

The J gene is TRBJ2-7, the V gene TRBV11-3; tentative D call: TRBD1 (5 bases). CDR3 length: 12 residues. With 4 bases removed from V and 6 bases from J, the gap between germline ends came to 10 bases. The germline V gene has CDR1 SGHNT and CDR2 YENEEA. The CDR3 loop reads CASSSAGPEQYF. The CDR3 bases are TGTGCCAGCAGCTCAGCAGGGCCCGAGCAGTACTTC.

The chain employs TRBV6-6 and TRBJ1-1, with 11 bases that match TRBD1. Germline CDR1 MNHNY, CDR2 SVGAGI (reference sequence). V lost 5 bases, J lost 3 bases, and 2 bases stayed unmatched. The CDR3 has 14 residues. CDR3 amino acids: CASSRDRGDTEAFF. CDR3 coding DNA: TGTGCCAGCAGTAGGGACAGGGGGGACACTGAAGCTTTCTTT.

This chain uses TRBV7-6 with TRBJ2-5; a weak D match, TRBD2 (5 bases). The V end lost 1 base, the J end lost 1 base, and 13 bases lay between the germline ends. Germline CDR1 reads SGHVS; CDR2 reads FNYEAQ. This CDR3 has 16 amino acids. CDR3 in amino acids: CASSLGVGGFQETQYF. CDR3 coding DNA: TGTGCCAGCAGCTTAGGGGTCGGAGGATTCCAAGAGACCCAGTACTTC. Filled out from reference TRBV7-6 and TRBJ2-5, the complete variable domain reads GAGVSQSPRYKVTKRGQDVALRCDPISGHVSLYWYRQALGQGPEFLTYFNYEAQQDKSGLPNDRFSAERPEGSISTLTIQRTEQRDSAMYRCASSLGVGGFQETQYFGPGTRLLVL.

The chain carries TRBV6-1 and TRBJ1-2, with D possibly being TRBD1 (6 bases). Germline lookup yields CDR1 MNHNS and CDR2 SASEGT. The CDR3 extends over 15 amino acids. V dropped 5 bases and J dropped 2 bases, with 15 bases sitting between them. Here the CDR3 reads CASSKGGTHNYGYTF. The CDR3 bases are TGTGCCAGCAGTAAGGGGGGGACACACAACTATGGCTACACCTTC.

This clone has more than one count but fewer than ten. This chain uses TRBV14 with TRBJ2-3; D gene ambiguous. The germline V and J ends were trimmed by 4 bases and 7 bases, with 9 bases remaining between them. Germline V gene data show CDR1 as SGHDN and CDR2 as FVKESK. The CDR3 length is 12 residues. In DNA, the CDR3 is TGTGCCAGCAGCCCGAGGAGCAATACGCAGTATTTT. Amino acids: CASSPRSNTQYF.

The J gene is TRBJ1-6, the V gene TRBV25-1, with 7 bases identical to TRBD1. V lost 2 bases to trimming and J lost 3 bases; unmatched junction nucleotides: 1. Per germline, CDR1 MGHDK and CDR2 SYGVNS. The CDR3 is 15 residues long. For the CDR3, the DNA is TGTGCCAGCAGTGAACCAGGGGGCTATAATTCACCCCTCCACTTT. It is translated as CASSEPGGYNSPLHF.

This rearrangement joins TRBV7-8 to TRBJ1-5, with 7 nucleotides matching TRBD1. Trimming took 5 bases from V and 9 from J; bases not matched to a gene: 25. From germline, CDR1 is SGHVS and CDR2 FQNEAQ. The CDR3 covers 19 residues. In nucleotides, the CDR3 is TGTGCCAGCAGCGCCCAACCGCCGGGACAGTCTCGCTCTTTAGGGCCCCAGCATTTT. Protein: CASSAQPPGQSRSLGPQHF.

The genes are TRBV29-1 and TRBJ1-1, with 8 bases aligning to TRBD1. This CDR3 has 13 amino acids. V shed 8 bases, J shed 4 bases, and the junction held 9 bases outside the gene matches. CDR1 is SQVTM, CDR2 ANQGSEA, per germline. The CDR3 nucleotides read TGCAGCATCATGGGAACAGGGGGCACTGAAGCTTTCTTT. Translation gives CSIMGTGGTEAFF.

The chain has TRBV30 and TRBJ2-3; 7 positions match TRBD1. The germline gives CDR1 GTSNPN, CDR2 SVGIG (reference sequence). J gave up 0 bases and V 0 bases, and 6 bases lay outside the gene matches. The CDR3 spans 16 residues. The CDR3 region has the DNA TGTGCCTGGAGTGTACTTGGGACAGCTAGCACAGATACGCAGTATTTT. Protein sequence: CAWSVLGTASTDTQYF. The full variable domain, its missing parts supplied by reference TRBV30 and TRBJ2-3, is SQTIHQWPATLVQPVGSPLSLECTVEGTSNPNLYWYRQAAGRGLQLLFYSVGIGQISSEVPQNLSASRPQDRQFILSSKKLLLSDSGFYLCAWSVLGTASTDTQYFGPGTRLTVL.

The V call is TRBV4-3, the J call TRBJ2-7; 9 positions match TRBD1. CDR1 and CDR2 (germline): LGHNA, YSLEER. Trimming at V came to 1 base and at J to 7 bases, leaving 8 bases not matched to a gene. This CDR3 region has 15 residues. The CDR3 coding sequence is TGCGCCAGCAGCCAAGGGGGACAGGGAACGCGAGAGCAGTACTTC. Its translation is CASSQGGQGTREQYF.

The CDR3 DNA is TGTGCCTGGAGATTAAGTTGGGGGCGCACAGATACGCAGTATTTT. It codes for CAWRLSWGRTDTQYF. The chain combines TRBV30 with TRBJ2-3; tentatively, D is TRBD1 (6 bases). V was clipped by 3 bases and J by 1 base, with 14 bases between them. The germline CDR1 and CDR2 sequences are GTSNPN and SVGIG (reference sequence). The CDR3 has 15 amino acids.

The chain combines TRBV27 with TRBJ2-6; D is unclear. Germline values: CDR1 MNHEY, CDR2 SMNVEV (reference sequence). This CDR3 spans 14 amino acids. Between the trimmed V and J ends, which lost 0 bases and 3 bases, there was a span of 3 bases. CDR3 amino acids: CASSLSYGANVLTF. CDR3 sequence (DNA): TGTGCCAGCAGTTTATCGTATGGGGCCAACGTCCTGACTTTC.